The 27 T cell receptor beta chains listed next were all sequenced from one sample in a study of OX40 agonist ivuxolimab in advanced cancers. Libraries were prepared by immunoSEQ multiplex PCR; TCRdb keeps only in-frame clonotypes and omits some of them. Here the sample spans approximately 64,000 clones, approximately 90% being singletons. Sequenced material: CD4+ or CD8+ T cells sorted from blood, taken in a trial of the OX40 agonist ivuxolimab. The receptors here all came from an adult with an advanced solid tumor such as melanoma, head and neck, liver or kidney cancer.

The V gene is TRBV4-3, the J gene TRBJ2-7; perhaps TRBD1 as D (5 bases). CDR1 is LGHNA, CDR2 YSLEER, per germline. Trimming shortened V by 0 bases and J by 4 bases, and 10 bases separated the two germline ends. The CDR3 runs 14 residues. The CDR3 nucleotides are TGCGCCAGCAGCCAAGATGTGGGGCCTTACGAGCAGTACTTC. Its translation is CASSQDVGPYEQYF.

The rearrangement links TRBV19 to TRBJ2-7; perhaps TRBD2 as D (5 bases). This CDR3 is built from 11 residues. CDR1 LNHDA and CDR2 SQIVND come from the germline V gene (reference sequence). Trimming took off 5 bases at V and 3 bases at J, with 5 bases between the two ends. The CDR3 loop is CASSDYYEQYF. CDR3 DNA: TGTGCCAGTAGTGACTACTACGAGCAGTACTTC. Filled out from reference TRBV19 and TRBJ2-7, the complete variable domain reads DGGITQSPKYLFRKEGQNVTLSCEQNLNHDAMYWYRQDPGQGLRLIYYSQIVNDFQKGDIAEGYSVSREKKESFPLTVTSAQKNPTAFYLCASSDYYEQYFGPGTRLTVT.

This clone came up once. The V call is TRBV15, the J call TRBJ2-3, with D maybe TRBD1 (6 bases). V gave up 5 bases and J gave up 4 bases, with 10 bases separating them. Germline CDR1 is LNHNV and CDR2 is YYDKDF (reference sequence). This CDR3 is built from 13 residues. CDR3 bases: TGTGCCACCAGCGACAGGAGGTCAGATACGCAGTATTTT. Encoded protein: CATSDRRSDTQYF.

This chain joins TRBV18 and TRBJ2-5; D gene ambiguous. Germline loops: CDR1 KGHSH, CDR2 LQKENI. The germline V and J ends were trimmed by 3 bases and 3 bases, with 5 bases remaining between them. The CDR3 has 12 amino acids. The DNA for the CDR3 is TGTGCCAGCTCACCTGCGAAAGAGACCCAGTACTTC. As protein: CASSPAKETQYF.

The gene calls are TRBV5-4 and TRBJ2-5; 8 bases agree with TRBD2. Near its end, the DNA agrees better with TRBJ2-7, so the J call may be wrong. Per germline, CDR1 SGHNT and CDR2 YYREEE (reference sequence). The CDR3 runs to 14 residues. The CDR3 loop is CASSLDGLAREQYF. The CDR3 region has the DNA TGTGCCAGCAGCTTGGATGGACTAGCTCGCGAGCAGTACTTC.

V usage is TRBV6-5 and J usage is TRBJ2-1; weak D call: TRBD2 (6 bases). This CDR3 spans 15 amino acids. The germline V gene encodes CDR1 MNHEY and CDR2 SVGAGI. V was cut by 5 bases and J by 7 bases, with 18 bases left in between. CDR3 protein: CASSRTISGRNEQFF. In nucleotides, the CDR3 is TGTGCCAGCAGTCGGACTATCTCCGGTCGGAATGAGCAGTTCTTC.

The chain combines TRBV5-5 with TRBJ1-5; D not certain. Germline V gives CDR1 SGHKS, CDR2 YYEKEE (reference sequence). V lost 0 bases and J 7 bases, leaving 14 bases between the germline ends. The CDR3 spans 15 residues. This chain's CDR3 is CASSLGVPGDQPQHF. CDR3 DNA: TGTGCCAGCAGCTTGGGGGTGCCGGGCGACCAGCCCCAGCATTTT.

The chain combines TRBV18 with TRBJ2-3; no clear D gene. Trimming left V 2 bases short and J 2 bases short, with 5 bases between. Germline V gene sequence: CDR1 KGHSH, CDR2 LQKENI. This CDR3 is built from 13 residues. CDR3 sequence (DNA): TGTGCCAGCTCACCAGGGTCCACAGATACGCAGTATTTT. Protein: CASSPGSTDTQYF.

The V and J genes are TRBV28 and TRBJ2-7; the match to TRBD1 covers 7 bases. Germline assignment: CDR1 MDHEN and CDR2 SYDVKM. This CDR3 has 13 amino acids. Trimming cost V 6 bases and J 3 bases; bases outside gene matches: 5. Here the CDR3 reads CASRGTADYEQYF. The CDR3 coding sequence is TGTGCCAGCAGGGGGACAGCGGACTACGAGCAGTACTTC.

The genes are TRBV7-9 and TRBJ1-1; TRBD1 might be the D (5 bases). This CDR3 has 17 amino acids. Germline CDR1 is SEHNR and CDR2 is FQNEAQ (reference sequence). Trimming removed 3 bases from V and 0 bases from J, with 17 bases in between. CDR3: CASSLGGNTLMNTEAFF. CDR3 nucleotides: TGTGCCAGCAGCTTGGGGGGGAACACCTTAATGAACACTGAAGCTTTCTTT.

In nucleotides, the CDR3 is TGTGCCAGCAGTCCTCAGGGGACAGTAGACAATGAGCAGTTCTTC. Translating it yields CASSPQGTVDNEQFF. The genes are TRBV25-1 and TRBJ2-1, with TRBD1 matching over 7 bases. In germline, CDR1 is MGHDK, CDR2 SYGVNS. Unmatched junction bases numbered 9, after V lost 5 bases and J lost 5 bases. There are 15 residues in the CDR3.

The V call is TRBV14, the J call TRBJ2-3; D perhaps matches TRBD1 (6 bases). Germline values: CDR1 SGHDN, CDR2 FVKESK. The CDR3 has 16 amino acids. Trimming stripped 1 base from V and 0 bases from J, with 11 bases between. Here the CDR3 DNA reads TGTGCCAGCAGCCAAGGGCCAGGGGCTAGCACAGATACGCAGTATTTT. Its protein is CASSQGPGASTDTQYF.

This clone was seen just once. The chain couples TRBV7-8 to TRBJ2-1; no clear D gene. The CDR3 consists of 15 residues. Germline CDR1 SGHVS, CDR2 FQNEAQ. The germline V and J ends were trimmed by 6 bases and 1 base, with 13 bases remaining between them. This CDR3 is CASRLGRLSYNEQFF. Written as DNA, the CDR3 is TGTGCCAGCAGGCTTGGACGGCTTTCCTACAATGAGCAGTTCTTC.

CDR3 amino acids: CASRSTGNQPQHF. CDR3 in DNA: TGTGCCAGCAGATCGACAGGCAATCAGCCCCAGCATTTT. The chain is built from TRBV6-5 and TRBJ1-5; a weak D match, TRBD1 (5 bases). The V gene lost 6 bases and the J gene lost 2 bases, with 8 bases spanning the gap. Germline loops: CDR1 MNHEY, CDR2 SVGAGI. The CDR3 covers 13 residues.

In nucleotides, the CDR3 is TGTGCCAGCAGTGCACCGGGACAGGGCCGAGACACTGAAGCTTTCTTT. Its translation is CASSAPGQGRDTEAFF. The chain links TRBV6-1 to TRBJ1-1, with 9 bases matching TRBD1. The CDR3 spans 16 residues. Trimming took 4 bases from V and 3 from J; bases not matched to a gene: 9. CDR1 MNHNS and CDR2 SASEGT come from the germline V gene.

The chain has TRBV2 and TRBJ2-1, with D uncertain. Germline CDR1 and CDR2: SNHLY and FYNNEI. The ends were cut back, 6 bases at V and 6 bases at J, with 12 bases in the middle. The CDR3 extends over 13 amino acids. The CDR3 DNA follows: TGTGCCAGCAGCTCTTACTACCGCAATGAGCAGTTCTTC. Translated, it gives CASSSYYRNEQFF.

V and J are TRBV4-3 and TRBJ2-3; the D gene could be TRBD1 or TRBD2 (5 bases each). Trimming pared 0 bases from V and 8 bases from J, leaving 12 bases between. The length of the CDR3 is 14 residues. Germline loops: CDR1 LGHNA, CDR2 YSLEER. The CDR3 DNA is TGCGCCAGCAGCCAAGACCCGAGGGGAGTTACGCAGTATTTT. This encodes CASSQDPRGVTQYF.

CDR3 nucleotides: TGCGCCAGCAGTGAGTCGGCACAGGGGCGCGAGACCCAGTACTTC. It specifies CASSESAQGRETQYF. The V call is TRBV10-1, the J call TRBJ2-5; TRBD1 matches 7 bases. The junction had 6 bases not matched to a gene; V was cut back by 0 bases and J by 5 bases. This CDR3 has 15 residues. Germline CDR1 WNHNN, CDR2 SYGVQD (reference sequence).

In DNA, the CDR3 is TGTGCCTGGAGCGGCGACTGGAGCATCTACAATGAGCAGTTCTTC. This translates into CAWSGDWSIYNEQFF. This chain uses TRBV30 with TRBJ2-1; unclear D gene. Between the trimmed V and J ends, which lost 3 bases and 3 bases, there was a span of 15 bases. CDR3 size: 15 residues. Germline V gene sequence: CDR1 GTSNPN, CDR2 SVGIG (reference sequence). Full variable domain (missing parts from reference TRBV30 and TRBJ2-1): SQTIHQWPATLVQPVGSPLSLECTVEGTSNPNLYWYRQAAGRGLQLLFYSVGIGQISSEVPQNLSASRPQDRQFILSSKKLLLSDSGFYLCAWSGDWSIYNEQFFGPGTRLTVL.

This sequence joins TRBV11-2 and TRBJ2-6; TRBD2 aligns across 8 bases. V lost 4 bases, J lost 6 bases, and 14 bases stayed unmatched. The CDR3 covers 18 residues. Germline assignment: CDR1 SGHAT and CDR2 FQNNGV. The CDR3: CASSSLRAGATAANVLTF. The CDR3 region has the DNA TGTGCCAGCAGCTCCCTGAGAGCGGGAGCCACAGCGGCCAACGTCCTGACTTTC.

The genes are TRBV19 and TRBJ1-1; tentative D call: TRBD1 (6 bases). With 5 bases removed from V and 5 bases from J, the gap between germline ends came to 12 bases. The CDR3 consists of 13 residues. Germline CDR1 and CDR2: LNHDA and SQIVND (reference sequence). CDR3 coding DNA: TGTGCCAGTAGTCTCTACAGGGAAACTGAAGCTTTCTTT. Encoded protein: CASSLYRETEAFF.

The chain recombines TRBV7-8 with TRBJ2-7; 12 bases fit TRBD1. Germline CDR1 and CDR2: SGHVS and FQNEAQ. The CDR3 contains 14 residues. The V and J ends lost 3 bases and 6 bases, in that order; junction bases with no gene match: 3. The CDR3 loop is CASSLGQGASEQYF. In nucleotides, the CDR3 is TGTGCCAGCAGCTTGGGACAGGGGGCTAGCGAGCAGTACTTC.

The table lists this clone with a few counts. The chain joins TRBV30 to TRBJ1-6; tentatively, D is TRBD1 (6 bases). Trimming took off 2 bases at V and 4 bases at J, with 15 bases between the two ends. The germline CDR1 and CDR2 sequences are GTSNPN and SVGIG (reference sequence). The CDR3 sequence is 16 residues long. CDR3 region: CAWSNAGTPYNSPLHF. Here the CDR3 DNA reads TGTGCCTGGAGTAACGCCGGGACACCGTATAATTCACCCCTCCACTTT. The variable domain in full, completed from reference TRBV30 and TRBJ1-6, reads SQTIHQWPATLVQPVGSPLSLECTVEGTSNPNLYWYRQAAGRGLQLLFYSVGIGQISSEVPQNLSASRPQDRQFILSSKKLLLSDSGFYLCAWSNAGTPYNSPLHFGNGTRLTVT.

The gene calls are TRBV19 and TRBJ2-1; D possibly corresponds to TRBD2 (7 bases). Trimming shortened V by 9 bases and J by 8 bases, and 11 bases separated the two germline ends. This CDR3 is 11 amino acids long. The germline gives CDR1 LNHDA, CDR2 SQIVND (reference sequence). DNA for the CDR3: TGTGCCAGCCCGGGGGGCCATGAGCAGTTCTTC. It yields the protein CASPGGHEQFF.

The V call is TRBV6-5, the J call TRBJ2-6; D call uncertain. Between the trimmed V and J ends, which lost 6 bases and 2 bases, there was a span of 11 bases. Per the germline V gene, CDR1 is MNHEY and CDR2 is SVGAGI. CDR3 length: 15 amino acids. The CDR3 bases are TGTGCCAGCAGCCTTTCCAGGACTGGGGCCAACGTCCTGACTTTC. As protein: CASSLSRTGANVLTF.

This rearrangement joins TRBV7-2 to TRBJ2-3, with 10 bases identical to TRBD2. Germline-derived CDR1 and CDR2 are SGHTA and FQGNSA. V shed 5 bases and J 14 bases; nucleotides not matched to a gene: 13. The CDR3 is 14 amino acids. The CDR3, as DNA: TGTGCCAGCAGCCCGACCCTACTAGCGGGGCGACTGTATTTT. Its translation: CASSPTLLAGRLYF.

This chain connects TRBV10-3 to TRBJ1-3; D unclear. Germline V gene lookup returns CDR1 ENHRY and CDR2 SYGVKD. Trimming shortened V by 4 bases and J by 0 bases, and 13 bases separated the two germline ends. The CDR3 is 16 residues long. The CDR3 coding sequence is TGTGCCATCAGTGGTCTGGGAGTGGGCTCTGGAAACACCATATATTTT. Amino acids: CAISGLGVGSGNTIYF.